The 20 T cell receptor beta chains presented below share a single source sample, sequenced in a study of blood T cell repertoires in COVID-19. Clones were sequenced by immunoSEQ multiplex PCR, and TCRdb holds only the in-frame ones, with some missing. The sample consists of 100,000 to 150,000 clones, approximately 90% of them appearing once. The sample comprised peripheral blood. All receptors derive from a man between 50 and 59 years old with COVID-19, enrolled during active disease.

This clone was seen only once. The V gene is TRBV7-2, the J gene TRBJ2-3; D ambiguous. Germline assignment: CDR1 SGHTA and CDR2 FQGNSA. The length of the CDR3 is 14 residues. Trimming left V 3 bases short and J 5 bases short, with 12 bases between. The DNA for the CDR3 is TGTGCCAGCAGCTTTGCGCAGGTTAAAGATACGCAGTATTTT. This translates into CASSFAQVKDTQYF.

The chain uses TRBV28 and TRBJ1-4; D gene unclear. This CDR3 is built from 16 residues. Germline V CDR1 and CDR2: MDHEN, SYDVKM. Trimming pared 5 bases from V and 5 bases from J, leaving 18 bases between. The CDR3 sequence: CASSAGNGVKNEKLFF. CDR3 DNA: TGTGCCAGCAGTGCGGGAAACGGTGTAAAAAATGAAAAACTGTTTTTT.

This clone was found once. The chain is built from TRBV24-1 and TRBJ2-3, with 8 bases that match TRBD2. This CDR3 comprises 15 residues. Germline loops: CDR1 KGHDR, CDR2 SFDVKD. Trimming took 5 bases from V and 4 from J; bases not matched to a gene: 7. In nucleotides, the CDR3 is TGTGCCACCAGTGTTCCAGCGGGAGTGGCAGATACGCAGTATTTT. Translating it yields CATSVPAGVADTQYF.

The chain employs TRBV29-1 and TRBJ1-2, with D unresolved. Germline assignment: CDR1 SQVTM and CDR2 ANQGSEA. The germline V and J ends were trimmed by 0 bases and 2 bases, with 7 bases remaining between them. The CDR3 is 13 amino acids. The CDR3 sequence is CSVEDQQNYGYTF. As DNA, the CDR3 is TGCAGCGTTGAAGATCAACAGAACTATGGCTACACCTTC.

The gene calls are TRBV24-1 and TRBJ2-5; D may be TRBD1 (7 bases). The CDR3 is 15 amino acids. V dropped 6 bases and J dropped 1 base, with 14 bases sitting between them. Germline-derived CDR1 and CDR2 are KGHDR and SFDVKD. The CDR3 loop is CATSQAGGPQETQYF. In DNA, the CDR3 is TGTGCCACCAGTCAGGCAGGGGGGCCCCAAGAGACCCAGTACTTC.

J is TRBJ2-3 and V is TRBV6-5; 7 positions agree with TRBD2. The CDR3 loop spans 14 amino acids. The germline V gene has CDR1 MNHEY and CDR2 SVGAGI. V trimming: 10 bases; J trimming: 1 base; junction bases outside the gene matches: 8. CDR3 loop: CATLLASGTDTQYF. CDR3 nucleotides: TGTGCCACCTTACTAGCGAGTGGCACAGATACGCAGTATTTT.

This clone was picked up one time. The chain has TRBV6-1 and TRBJ1-5, with D hard to call. The CDR3 covers 14 residues. Between the trimmed V and J ends, which lost 7 bases and 0 bases, there was a span of 10 bases. Germline CDR1 and CDR2: MNHNS and SASEGT. The CDR3 sequence: CASNGEVSNQPQHF. As DNA, the CDR3 is TGTGCCAGCAACGGGGAAGTTAGCAATCAGCCCCAGCATTTT.

The chain uses TRBV2 and TRBJ2-3, with a tentative D call TRBD2 (5 bases). The CDR3 spans 12 residues. V gave up 6 bases and J gave up 4 bases, with 8 bases separating them. CDR1 and CDR2 (germline): SNHLY, FYNNEI. CDR3 residues: CASRGSADTQYF. The CDR3 DNA reads TGTGCCAGCAGGGGGAGCGCAGATACGCAGTATTTT.

The chain joins TRBV29-1 to TRBJ2-7; possibly TRBD1 for D (6 bases). This CDR3 is built from 14 residues. Trimming took off 4 bases at V and 4 bases at J, with 17 bases between the two ends. Germline lookup yields CDR1 SQVTM and CDR2 ANQGSEA. This chain's CDR3 is CSVGQGQLGYEQYF. DNA for the CDR3: TGCAGCGTTGGGCAGGGGCAGTTGGGTTACGAGCAGTACTTC.

The genes are TRBV24-1 and TRBJ1-2; the match to TRBD1 covers 9 bases. Germline V gene data show CDR1 as KGHDR and CDR2 as SFDVKD. The CDR3 covers 14 residues. The trim removed 4 bases at V and 8 bases at J, leaving 7 bases unmatched. CDR3 sequence (DNA): TGTGCCACCAGTGAGCCGGGACAGGGTAAAGGCTACACCTTC. Residues: CATSEPGQGKGYTF.

Remarks on this clone: Germline and junction disagree at one end, which may indicate a read error. The rearrangement uses TRBV11-2 and TRBJ2-1; D remains unclear. CDR3 length: 12 residues. Germline V gives CDR1 SGHAT, CDR2 FQNNGV. CDR3 loop: CASSLDFYEQFF. The CDR3 DNA reads TGTGCCAGCAGCTTAGATTTCTATGAACAGTTCTTC.

V and J are TRBV7-9 and TRBJ2-7; 8 nucleotides line up with TRBD1. Germline CDR1 and CDR2: SEHNR and FQNEAQ (reference sequence). The CDR3 runs 13 residues. V trimming: 6 bases; J trimming: 5 bases; junction bases outside the gene matches: 6. CDR3 residues: CASRLTGEDEQYF. The CDR3, as DNA: TGTGCCAGCAGGCTGACAGGGGAGGACGAGCAGTACTTC.

V is TRBV28 and J is TRBJ2-1, with TRBD1 matching over 9 bases. The CDR3 sequence is 17 residues long. Germline CDR1 MDHEN, CDR2 SYDVKM. With V trimmed by 3 bases and J by 1 base, 7 bases remained unmatched. The CDR3 region is CASSFPQGQGSYNEQFF. The CDR3 DNA follows: TGTGCCAGCAGTTTTCCGCAGGGACAGGGTTCCTACAATGAGCAGTTCTTC.

The rearrangement links TRBV19 to TRBJ2-3; tentatively, D is TRBD1 (5 bases). This CDR3 region has 14 residues. Germline V gives CDR1 LNHDA, CDR2 SQIVND (reference sequence). V lost 5 bases to trimming and J lost 2 bases, with 11 bases between them. The CDR3 sequence: CASSGQGHTDTQYF. DNA for the CDR3: TGTGCCAGTAGTGGCCAGGGTCACACAGATACGCAGTATTTT.

V is TRBV5-5 and J is TRBJ2-1, with no clear D. V was pared by 2 bases and J by 6 bases, with 9 bases between. CDR1 and CDR2 (germline): SGHKS, YYEKEE (reference sequence). The CDR3 is made up of 13 amino acids. This CDR3 is CASSLERANEQFF. The CDR3 DNA sequence: TGTGCCAGCAGCTTAGAGAGAGCCAATGAGCAGTTCTTC.

With regard to this clone: Within the sample, other DNA sequences also encode this same CDR3. The CDR3 nucleotides are TGCGCCAGCAGCTTTGGCACAGGGGGGACCGGGGAGCTGTTTTTT. This codes for CASSFGTGGTGELFF. The J gene is TRBJ2-2, the V gene TRBV5-1; TRBD1 agrees at 8 bases. The CDR3 has 15 residues. The V gene's germline CDR1 is SGHRS and CDR2 YFSETQ. Trimming cost V 2 bases and J 5 bases; bases outside gene matches: 5.

This chain links TRBV14 with TRBJ2-1, with 8 bases matching TRBD2. The germline V gene encodes CDR1 SGHDN and CDR2 FVKESK. V lost 4 bases, J lost 2 bases, and 13 bases stayed unmatched. The CDR3 is made up of 18 amino acids. CDR3 in amino acids: CASSLQAGEGIPYNEQFF. The CDR3 coding sequence is TGTGCCAGCAGCCTACAAGCGGGAGAGGGGATCCCCTACAATGAGCAGTTCTTC.

V usage is TRBV11-2 and J usage is TRBJ1-1, with D tentatively TRBD1 (6 bases). V lost 3 bases and J 10 bases, leaving 15 bases between the germline ends. The length of the CDR3 is 13 residues. Germline CDR1 and CDR2: SGHAT and FQNNGV. CDR3: CASSLIAGAGAFF. The CDR3 DNA is TGTGCCAGCAGCTTGATTGCGGGGGCCGGAGCTTTCTTT.

The gene calls are TRBV7-3 and TRBJ2-3; perhaps TRBD1 as D (5 bases). The CDR3 totals 13 residues. The germline V gene encodes CDR1 SGHTA and CDR2 FQGTGA. Between the trimmed V and J ends, which lost 5 bases and 6 bases, there was a span of 12 bases. CDR3 sequence: CASSPQGADTQYF. The CDR3 nucleotides read TGTGCCAGCAGCCCCCAGGGCGCGGATACGCAGTATTTT. Full variable domain (missing parts from reference TRBV7-3 and TRBJ2-3): GAGVSQTPSNKVTEKGKYVELRCDPISGHTALYWYRQSLGQGPEFLIYFQGTGAADDSGLPNDRFFAVRPEGSVSTLKIQRTERGDSAVYLCASSPQGADTQYFGPGTRLTVL.

CDR3 in amino acids: CASSESRLAGGKSSYNEQFF. CDR3 nucleotides: TGCGCCAGCAGTGAGTCTCGACTAGCGGGAGGAAAAAGCTCCTACAATGAGCAGTTCTTC. The genes are TRBV10-1 and TRBJ2-1, with 13 bases matching TRBD2. Germline assignment: CDR1 WNHNN and CDR2 SYGVQD (reference sequence). After removal of 0 bases from V and 0 bases from J, the junction contained 8 bases not matched to a gene. This CDR3 contains 20 residues.